This is a list of T cell receptor beta chains from one sample in a study of T-cell memory formation after mild COVID-19. TCRdb reprocessed the 5' RACE reads via MiXCR and lists one record per CDR3 protein. This table has under 200,000 distinct CDR3 sequences, 25% to 40% appearing once. Source material: PBMCs or a T cell subset sorted from them (not recorded which). The receptors shown here come from an adult woman who had mild COVID-19 (a few samples of this study predate the infection). Cell type and time point are not known. CDR3s include the opening cysteine and the closing phenylalanine or tryptophan. The D gene is left open where the match is weak. Clone size, where shown, is once, few, many, or a class for clones that have expanded.

J	V	D	size	DNA	CDR3
TRBJ2-7	TRBV5-6	NA	once	TGTGCCAGCAGCTTACGGGGTATTTCCTACGAGCAGTACTTC	CASSLRGISYEQYF
TRBJ2-7	TRBV20-1	NA	many	TGCAGTGCTATACCGACATTTAACTCCTACGAGCAGTACTTC	CSAIPTFNSYEQYF
TRBJ1-2	TRBV18	TRBD1	NA	TGTGCCAGCTCACCTAGGACAGGGAGATATGGCTACACCTTC	CASSPRTGRYGYTF
TRBJ1-2	TRBV12-3/TRBV12-4	NA	NA	TGTGCCAGCAGCCCTGGGGGGGTTAGCGGCTACACCTTC	CASSPGGVSGYTF
TRBJ1-5	TRBV12-3/TRBV12-4	NA	NA	TGTGCCAGCACCCGAGAGTATAATCAGCCCCAGCATTTT	CASTREYNQPQHF
TRBJ2-2	TRBV6-6	NA	few	TGTGCCAGCAGTACCTACCGCACCGGGGAGCTGTTTTTT	CASSTYRTGELFF
TRBJ2-3	TRBV4-1	NA	NA	TGCGCCAGCAGCCAAGTCGACGGGATGGGCACAGATACGCAGTATTTT	CASSQVDGMGTDTQYF
TRBJ2-1	TRBV29-1	NA	few	TGCAGCGTTAAGTCCGGGGGGTGGACAGGGCCGTACAATGAGCAGTTCTTC	CSVKSGGWTGPYNEQFF
TRBJ1-4	TRBV7-9	NA	NA	TGTGCCAGCAGCCCACAGGCAGGTCTCACGGTTTTT	CASSPQAGLTVF
TRBJ2-7	TRBV4-1	TRBD2	few	TGCGCCAGCAGCCAAGCGTCGGCGGGGGGAGGCTACGAGCAGTACTTC	CASSQASAGGGYEQYF
TRBJ1-5	TRBV20-1	NA	NA	TGCAGTGCTAGCGAAGGAGGGAGGAGTGTCAATCAGCCCCAGCATTTT	CSASEGGRSVNQPQHF
TRBJ2-1	TRBV4-3	TRBD2	NA	TGCGCCAGCAGCCACCGACCGGGACTAGCGGGAGGAAACAATGAGCAGTTCTTC	CASSHRPGLAGGNNEQFF
TRBJ2-3	TRBV11-2	NA	NA	TGTGCCAGCAGCCCGTGGACTCCCACAGATACGCAGTATTTT	CASSPWTPTDTQYF
TRBJ2-3	TRBV11-2	TRBD2	NA	TGTGCCAGCAGCACAGCCGGGCTAGCGGGACCCGACGCAGATACGCAGTATTTT	CASSTAGLAGPDADTQYF
TRBJ2-1	TRBV5-1	TRBD2	few	TGCGCCAGCAGCTCGCTGGAGCGGGGCGCCTACAATGAGCAGTTCTTC	CASSSLERGAYNEQFF